This T cell receptor beta chain was identified during a study of Ad26.COV2.S vaccination and SARS-CoV-2 variants (dated by TCRdb to the early 2020s). About the investigation overall: Donors in the vaccine arm were drawn from COV1001, a phase I-IIa trial of Ad26.COV2.S in healthy adults that was multicentre, randomized, double-blind and placebo-controlled. Participants in the trial were split at random into five groups of five each, receiving low-dose or high-dose Ad26.COV2.S once or twice, or else placebo on both occasions. TCRbeta repertoire sequencing was used to assess the specificity and breadth of SARS-CoV-2-reactive T cell receptors after Ad26.COV2.S vaccination. A total of about 30 samples were included in the TCR-sequenced set, comprising around 19 Ad26.COV2.S vaccine recipients, 5 placebo recipients and 8 SARS-CoV-2 convalescent individuals. Ad26.COV2.S was given intramuscularly at 5x10^10 or 1x10^11 viral particles, as a single shot or as two shots 56 days apart. Blinding of investigators to trial group allocation was maintained during experiments and outcome assessment.

Study-wide conclusions, independent of this receptor: The authors noted that the TCR breadth and depth analyses may have underestimated total T cell responses. Comparable non-spike TCR breadth was observed between vaccine and placebo recipients, consistent with only spike being contained in the vaccine. Spike-specific TCR breadth was higher in Ad26.COV2.S recipients than in placebo recipients (P = 0.0014). After vaccination, spike-specific CD8+ and CD4+ T cell responses were reported to show substantial breadth. The study lacked the statistical power to compare responses across vaccine doses or regimens.

This clone was detected once. It lacks a known antigen. No base quality information exists; no much larger clone differs at one position. The treatment or condition label of this sample denotes: some 20 received Ad26.COV2.S at low or high dose, single or two shots; 5 received placebo; per-sample allocation not given. Repertoires of vaccine and placebo recipients were sequenced from samples collected on day 63 after the first injection. In Cohort 1b, 20 to 25 adults aged 18-55 years were enrolled at a single site in Boston, USA, between 29 July and 7 August 2020. As a vaccine, Ad26.COV2.S was a replication-incompetent adenovirus type 26 vector that expressed a prefusion-stabilized SARS-CoV-2 spike protein derived from the original Wuhan strain. TCRbeta CDR3 regions were sequenced with the immunoSEQ Assay. After extraction, genomic DNA underwent amplification by bias-controlled multiplex PCR, followed by high-throughput sequencing. The authors processed their data as follows. Collapsing and filtering of sequences were performed to quantify the absolute abundance of each unique TCRbeta CDR3 region. T cell fraction was estimated by normalization of TCRbeta template counts to usable DNA, with usable DNA being measured through amplification of reference genes present in all nucleated cells. Repertoire TCRs were annotated as SARS-CoV-2-specific when V gene, CDR3 amino acid sequence and J gene were exactly matched to a known reactive TCR set. The reference SARS-CoV-2 TCR set was derived from MIRA and filtered for enrichment in COVID-19-positive ImmuneCODE repertoires, a step that removed public or cross-reactive TCRs. Based on the MIRA antigens, annotated TCRs were further analysed at the level of specific ORF or position within ORF. Breadth was defined as annotated unique rearrangements over total unique productive rearrangements; depth was the summed frequency of those rearrangements. TCR breadth was compared between groups using two-sided Wilcoxon rank-sum tests. As stored in TCRdb, this immuneACCESS dataset retains in-frame rearrangements with V and J assigned. A fraction of the clones does not appear; measured against another copy, unresolved V genes explain less than half of the discrepancy, and the remainder lacks a known reason. V, J and clone size derive from that table, while D and trimming were established from the DNA sequence. This sample is represented by some 390,000 clones; about 91% of them were singletons. Around 1.8% of the sample rests with the top ten.

Looking up the germline V gene yields CDR1 LGHNA and CDR2 YNFKEQ. The CDR3 runs 16 residues from the cysteine to the phenylalanine. The DNA shown is the 48-base CDR3, in frame from base 1. V loses 4 bases at its end and J loses 3 bases; junction bases beyond the gene matches: 9. This clonotype was obtained from a person aged 18-60 years who received the Ad26.COV2.S COVID-19 vaccine or a placebo. This chain is built from TRBV4-2 and TRBJ2-4; the junction holds 7 bases that match TRBD2. Sequenced material: peripheral blood, taken in a trial of Ad26.COV2.S vaccine versus placebo. The CDR3 region: CASSPSRLAVKNIQYF. The DNA is as follows: TGTGCCAGCAGCCCCTCTCGACTAGCCGTCAAAAACATTCAGTACTTC.